The rows below give T cell receptor beta chains drawn from one sample of a study of post-analysis software for immune sequencing data. TCRdb reprocessed the PCR reads with MiXCR, giving one entry per CDR3 protein. The sample yields hundreds of thousands of distinct CDR3 sequences, around 50% seen once. Sequencing was done on a sample of blood. The receptors originated from a girl between 5 and 17 years old with multiple sclerosis. The CDR3 runs from the conserved cysteine through the conserved F or W. The listing skips clone size in some rows; elsewhere it reads once, few, many or a size class.

-	-	TRBV20-1	CSAHEGTYEQYF
TRBJ1-5	-	TRBV2	CASRWGTGNQPQHF
TRBJ1-1	-	TRBV29-1	CSFIQVNTEAFF
TRBJ2-4	once	TRBV12-5	CASGLGDLGLAKNIQYF
TRBJ1-1	-	TRBV4-1	CASSQEGTRGGTEAFF
TRBJ2-7	-	TRBV5-1	CASSSIGQGLYEQYF
TRBJ2-1	-	TRBV29-1	CSVVQSSYNEQFF
TRBJ2-7	once	TRBV6-2/TRBV6-3	CASRVRGLTYEQYF
TRBJ1-4	-	TRBV30	CASQTGPYATNEKLFF
TRBJ2-7	few	TRBV7-9	CASSYYSSSYEQYF
TRBJ2-7	few	TRBV20-1	CSAESGRGQYEQYF
TRBJ2-1	few	TRBV27	CASSLVGQGYNEQFF
TRBJ2-7	-	TRBV7-9	CASSPAGFREQYF
TRBJ1-2	few	TRBV10-3	CAISEGQGNYGYTF
TRBJ2-1	-	TRBV10-3	CATQTTGGQGSSYNEQFF
TRBJ1-5	-	TRBV20-1	CSARVRTGANQPQHF
TRBJ2-5	few	TRBV2	CAVTTGPTLKETQYF
TRBJ2-7	few	TRBV29-1	CSVEGTASYEQYF
-	-	TRBV29-1	CSASRDRGREQYF
TRBJ2-7	-	TRBV29-1	CSVTQEAYEQYF
TRBJ2-3	-	TRBV7-3	CASSRSTSGRGTDTQYF
TRBJ2-1	few	TRBV5-1	CASSLQLAGTDEQFF
TRBJ1-5	-	TRBV5-1	CASSLAPSNQPQHF
TRBJ2-7	few	TRBV4-2	CASSQGGGRSSYEQYF
TRBJ1-2	-	TRBV29-1	CSVEGGQGWGYTF
TRBJ2-1	-	TRBV12-3/TRBV12-4	CASSSKGQGIHEQFF
TRBJ1-2	-	TRBV20-1	CSARDGRPYGYTF
TRBJ1-4	-	TRBV6-6	CASVHNEKLFF
TRBJ1-1	-	TRBV29-1	CSVLPQKQNTEAFF
TRBJ2-1	few	TRBV29-1	CSVAGRAHNEQFF
TRBJ2-3	few	TRBV7-6	CASSTWRESTDTQYF
TRBJ1-1	-	TRBV29-1	CSVVGVGALEVAEAFF
TRBJ1-1	once	TRBV10-3	CAINPTGQNTEAFF
TRBJ2-7	-	TRBV20-1	CSARRRGWEQYF
TRBJ1-1	-	TRBV6-1	CASSDWGTPAGTEAFF
TRBJ1-2	-	TRBV27	CASSRTGTGRYGYTF
TRBJ2-1	few	TRBV12-3/TRBV12-4	CASRAGGSHEQFF
TRBJ2-7	few	TRBV7-2	CASSLSGGAVEQYF
TRBJ2-5	-	TRBV20-1	CSARDSRGPQETQYF
TRBJ2-1	-	TRBV6-2/TRBV6-3	CASSYSDLTNEQFF
TRBJ1-2	-	TRBV27	CASSDKANYGYTF
TRBJ2-1	-	TRBV12-3/TRBV12-4	CASRVILAGDNEQFF
TRBJ2-5	-	TRBV25-1	CASSVPGGSEEAQYF
TRBJ2-3	-	TRBV19	CASSIDAGGPLNTQYF
TRBJ2-7	-	TRBV10-3	CAISGGQGYPYEQYF
TRBJ2-7	-	TRBV2	CASSEVVGQRGYEQYF
TRBJ1-2	few	TRBV6-6	CASSYSRQGRDGYTF
TRBJ1-2	-	TRBV29-1	CSGYSSGTGGLYGYTF
TRBJ2-1	few	TRBV5-1	CASSLEAGSYNEQFF
TRBJ2-7	-	TRBV2	CASKRTGTAGEQYF